This T cell receptor beta chain was recovered during a study of CD8+ T cells in alopecia areata. Study summary: Tofacitinib continued for 6 to 18 months and was then withheld for 6 months. Findings and caveats of the study: Researchers report lesional scalp, most notably alopecia totalis/universalis, outstripped normal scalp in clonality.

Sequencing relied on a cDNA template that was reverse transcribed from extracted RNA. Measured with immunoSEQ multiplex PCR; TCRdb has only the in-frame clones, and not every one. This sample carries roughly 200,000 clones, approximately 38% of them seen once, and the ten largest clones take around 0.48%. V lost 0 bases to trimming and J lost 1 base, with 3 bases between them. The CDR3 sequence is 13 residues long. CDR1 and CDR2 from the germline V gene are SGHVS and FQNEAQ. On this clone: Its antigen is not known. The same CDR3 arises from other DNA sequences in this sample as well.

The treatment: oral pan-JAK inhibitor, 5-10 mg twice daily. The V gene is TRBV7-8, the J gene TRBJ1-1; the D is unclear. This specimen was CD4+ T cells sorted from blood, taken between weeks 30 and 35, from a patient treated with tofacitinib. The origin of this receptor is a human donor with alopecia areata. CDR3 in amino acids: CASSLAGNTEAFF. CDR3 sequence (DNA): TGTGCCAGCAGCTTAGCTGGGAACACTGAAGCTTTCTTT.